Listed below are T cell receptor beta chains from one sample, sequenced in a study of blood T cell repertoires in COVID-19. Repertoires were generated with immunoSEQ multiplex PCR, while TCRdb's copy carries only in-frame clones and drops some. This repertoire shows a few hundred thousand clones, 70% to 85% found once; its top ten account for 1.4%. The material sequenced was peripheral blood. The receptors here all came from a woman between 40 and 55 years old who had recovered from COVID-19. Both conserved end residues are part of each CDR3. D genes are given only for firm matches. Not all rows give a size; the values are once, few, many and, for expanded clones, a class.

TRBD1	TRBV9	TRBJ1-3	few	TGTGCCAGCAGCCAAGGGGGCGACGGAAACACCATATATTTT	CASSQGGDGNTIYF
-	TRBV7-2	TRBJ2-5	-	TGTGCCAGCAGCTCAGGGTGGGTGTCCGAGACCCAGTACTTC	CASSSGWVSETQYF
TRBD1	TRBV5-1	TRBJ1-3	-	TGCGCCAGCAGCGTTACAGGGGGCTCGGACACCATATATTTT	CASSVTGGSDTIYF
-	TRBV25-1	TRBJ1-1	-	TGTGCCAGCAGTGACGGGGGTCTCTACTCTGAAGCTTTCTTT	CASSDGGLYSEAFF
-	TRBV4-2	TRBJ2-3	-	TGTGCCAGCGGGGGCCGGGCGGGAGTCACAGATACGCAGTATTTT	CASGGRAGVTDTQYF
TRBD1	TRBV5-4	TRBJ2-5	-	TGTGCCAGCAGCTTGGGGGGACAGGGGTACCAAGAGACCCAGTACTTC	CASSLGGQGYQETQYF
TRBD2	TRBV19	TRBJ2-1	-	TGTGCCAGTGAAGCCGGGACTACGAACAATGAGCAGTTCTTC	CASEAGTTNNEQFF
TRBD1	TRBV7-2	TRBJ1-1	-	TGTGCCAGCAGCGACCGGACAGGCGGAAGTGAAGCTTTCTTT	CASSDRTGGSEAFF
-	TRBV4-3	TRBJ2-7	once	TGCGCCAGCAGCCAAGATTCGGCAGGCCGCTACGAGCAGTACTTC	CASSQDSAGRYEQYF
TRBD1	TRBV6-5	TRBJ2-7	once	TGTGCCAGCAGTCTTTCCGGGACAGGGACCTACGAGCAGTACTTC	CASSLSGTGTYEQYF
TRBD1	TRBV5-1	TRBJ2-6	-	TGCGCCAGCAGCTTGACAGGGGGTACTGGGGCCAACGTCCTGACTTTC	CASSLTGGTGANVLTF
-	TRBV12-3/TRBV12-4	TRBJ1-1	-	TGTGCCAGCAGTTTAATCACAGGCCGTGTAGCTTTCTTT	CASSLITGRVAFF
TRBD1	TRBV5-1	TRBJ2-7	-	TGCGCCAGCAGCTTAAGGGGTGGGGGACAGGCCTACGAGCAGTACTTC	CASSLRGGGQAYEQYF
-	TRBV12-3/TRBV12-4	TRBJ1-2	-	TGTGCCAGCAGTCCCGGGACTCCTTGGGACTACACCTTC	CASSPGTPWDYTF
TRBD1	TRBV11-2	TRBJ2-7	-	TGTGCCAGCAGCTCGGGACAGCCGAGCTCCTACGAGCAGTACTTC	CASSSGQPSSYEQYF
TRBD1	TRBV25-1	TRBJ1-4	few	TGTGCCAGCAGTGAATTCGGAGGGGGCGATGAAAAACTGTTTTTT	CASSEFGGGDEKLFF
-	TRBV13	TRBJ2-5	-	TGTGCCAGCAGCTTAGGGACTAGAGAGACCCAGTACTTC	CASSLGTRETQYF
-	TRBV6-2/TRBV6-3	TRBJ1-2	-	TGTGCCAGCAGTTACCACTACGGGGGGTATGGCTACACCTTC	CASSYHYGGYGYTF
TRBD2	TRBV19	TRBJ2-1	-	TGTGCCAGTAGGGGGGGGTACAATGAGCAGTTCTTC	CASRGGYNEQFF
TRBD1	TRBV7-2	TRBJ2-3	-	TGTGCCAGCAGCTCCGGGGGACAGGGGTCATATACGCAGTATTTT	CASSSGGQGSYTQYF
TRBD2	TRBV13	TRBJ2-1	-	TGTGCCAGCAGTTACGGACTAGCGGGGGGGAGGAGCGATGAGCAGTTCTTC	CASSYGLAGGRSDEQFF
TRBD1	TRBV7-9	TRBJ1-2	-	TGTGCCAGCAGCCCAGGGGGCGAGGACTATGGCTACACCTTC	CASSPGGEDYGYTF
TRBD2	TRBV5-6	TRBJ2-1	-	TGTGCCAGCAGCTCCTTGGGGCTAGCGGTTTACAATGAGCAGTTCTTC	CASSSLGLAVYNEQFF
-	TRBV7-6	TRBJ2-2	-	TGTGCCAGCTCACTACAACGGGGGGCCCGTTCCGGGGAGCTGTTTTTT	CASSLQRGARSGELFF
-	TRBV19	TRBJ1-1	-	TGTGCCAGTAGTACCCTAGGGGGGAACACTGAAGCTTTCTTT	CASSTLGGNTEAFF
-	TRBV29-1	TRBJ2-1	-	TGCAGCGTTGTGGGTTTAGCCTCCTACAATGAGCAGTTCTTC	CSVVGLASYNEQFF
-	TRBV11-3	TRBJ1-6	few	TGTGCCAGCAGCTTAGAAGGGCGGGATTCACCCCTCCACTTT	CASSLEGRDSPLHF
-	TRBV11-3	TRBJ2-1	-	TGTGCCAGCAGCTTAGGTCAGGACAATGAGCAGTTCTTC	CASSLGQDNEQFF
-	TRBV5-1	TRBJ1-1	-	TGCGCCAGCAGCCCTCTCCCTTTGGGCGCGAACACTGAAGCTTTCTTT	CASSPLPLGANTEAFF
-	TRBV6-5	TRBJ1-3	few	TGTGCCAGCAAAAGGGGGTCTGGAAACACCATATATTTT	CASKRGSGNTIYF
-	TRBV4-2	TRBJ2-1	-	TGTGCCAGCAGCCAAGTCGGGGGTAACTCCTACAATGAGCAGTTCTTC	CASSQVGGNSYNEQFF
-	TRBV5-6	TRBJ1-3	-	TGTGCCAGCAGCCTAGGGGGAATGGCTGGAAACACCATATATTTT	CASSLGGMAGNTIYF
TRBD1	TRBV28	TRBJ2-7	-	TGTGCCAGCAGTTTAGGGACAGGAACCTACGAGCAGTACTTC	CASSLGTGTYEQYF
-	TRBV6-5	TRBJ1-2	-	TGTGCCAGCAGTTACCAGGGTTTCGGCTACACCTTC	CASSYQGFGYTF
-	TRBV7-6	TRBJ1-1	-	TGTGCCAGCAGCTTAGTGGCGGGGTACATGAACACTGAAGCTTTCTTT	CASSLVAGYMNTEAFF
-	TRBV9	TRBJ2-3	-	TGTGCCAGCAGCGTATCCCCCGGTGATACGCAGTATTTT	CASSVSPGDTQYF
TRBD1	TRBV9	TRBJ2-5	-	TGTGCCAGCAGCGGGCAGACAGGGGGCAACCAAGAGACCCAGTACTTC	CASSGQTGGNQETQYF
TRBD2	TRBV18	TRBJ2-4	-	TGTGCCAGCTCACCACCGGCTAGCGGGGGGATGGACATTCAGTACTTC	CASSPPASGGMDIQYF
TRBD1	TRBV29-1	TRBJ1-2	-	TGCAGCGTTGAAGCCCAGGGACAGCGTCTCGATGGCTACACCTTC	CSVEAQGQRLDGYTF
-	TRBV19	TRBJ2-1	-	TGTGCCAGTAGGTCCTTAAACGCGGGGAACAATGAGCAGTTCTTC	CASRSLNAGNNEQFF
-	TRBV5-4	TRBJ1-2	-	TGTGCCAGCAGCTTGGAGGCGGGGGGCGCAGTCTATGGCTACACCTTC	CASSLEAGGAVYGYTF